The 5 T cell receptor beta chains below all came from one sample that was sequenced in a study of response to subunit inactivated influenza vaccine. MiXCR was run by TCRdb on the RT-PCR reads, yielding one entry per CDR3 protein. The sample lists about 570,000 distinct CDR3 sequences, about 11% occurring once. The same data also went into a second study, on T cells expressing NK-cell markers. This second report adds: cDNA encoding TCR beta was synthesized via 5'RACE template switching incorporating UMIs.

The sequencing here drew on PBMCs from blood, taken on the day of vaccination. The origin of the receptors is a middle-aged man who received an inactivated influenza vaccine.

This clonotype has just a few counts. The J gene is TRBJ2-2, the V gene TRBV7-3; 8 nucleotides line up with TRBD1. This CDR3 contains 16 residues. After removal of 2 bases from V and 5 bases from J, the junction contained 7 bases not matched to a gene. Per the germline V gene, CDR1 is SGHTA and CDR2 is FQGTGA. CDR3 bases: TGTGCCAGCAGCTTACAGCTGACAGGGGCAACCGGGGAGCTGTTTTTT. Residues: CASSLQLTGATGELFF.

This clonotype was seen repeatedly, ten times or more. The V and J genes are TRBV7-2 and TRBJ2-1; D is uncertain. The CDR3 length is 15 residues. In germline, CDR1 is SGHTA, CDR2 FQGNSA. Trimming took off 0 bases at V and 0 bases at J, with 6 bases between the two ends. The CDR3 loop reads CASSLAVRSYNEQFF. As DNA, the CDR3 is TGTGCCAGCAGCTTAGCGGTTCGCTCCTACAATGAGCAGTTCTTC.

The table lists this clonotype with a few counts. The chain combines TRBV2 with TRBJ2-2; D is uncertain. The length of the CDR3 is 13 residues. V dropped 1 base and J dropped 4 bases, with 4 bases sitting between them. Looked up from germline, CDR1 is SNHLY and CDR2 is FYNNEI. Here the CDR3 DNA reads TGTGCCAGCAGTGAAGGGGGCACCGGGGAGCTGTTTTTT. Protein sequence: CASSEGGTGELFF.

This clonotype appeared many times. The chain carries TRBV12-3 or TRBV12-4 and TRBJ2-5, with 9 nucleotides matching TRBD1. The CDR3 contains 16 residues. J lost 4 bases, V lost 2 bases, and 8 bases had no gene match. For the CDR3, the DNA is TGTGCCAGCAGTTTAAGCACAGGGGGCCTTGGAGAGACCCAGTACTTC. Its protein product is CASSLSTGGLGETQYF.

The J gene is TRBJ2-1, the V gene TRBV9, with 9 bases lining up with TRBD2. Germline V gene sequence: CDR1 SGDLS, CDR2 YYNGEE. J gave up 3 bases and V 0 bases, and 4 bases lay outside the gene matches. The CDR3 is 16 residues long. The CDR3 spells CASSVAGGGGYNEQFF. The CDR3 nucleotides are TGTGCCAGCAGCGTAGCTGGCGGGGGGGGCTACAATGAGCAGTTCTTC.